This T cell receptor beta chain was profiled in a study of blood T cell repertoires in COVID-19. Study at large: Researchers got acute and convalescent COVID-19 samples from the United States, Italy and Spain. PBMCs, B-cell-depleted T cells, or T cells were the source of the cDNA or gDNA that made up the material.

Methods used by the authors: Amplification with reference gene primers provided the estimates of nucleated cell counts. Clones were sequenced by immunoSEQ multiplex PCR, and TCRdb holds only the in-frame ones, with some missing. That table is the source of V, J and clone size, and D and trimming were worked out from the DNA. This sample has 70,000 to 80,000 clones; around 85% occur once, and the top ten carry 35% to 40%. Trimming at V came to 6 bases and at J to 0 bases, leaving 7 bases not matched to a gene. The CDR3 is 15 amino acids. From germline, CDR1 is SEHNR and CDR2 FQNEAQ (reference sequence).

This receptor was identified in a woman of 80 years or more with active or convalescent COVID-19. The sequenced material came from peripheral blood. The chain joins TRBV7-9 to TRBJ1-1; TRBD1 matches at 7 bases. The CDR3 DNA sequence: TGTGCCAGCAGGCTTCAGGGGGTCCTGAACACTGAAGCTTTCTTT. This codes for CASRLQGVLNTEAFF.